This note documents a single T cell receptor (beta chain) sequence. Its antigen remains unknown. The V and J ends lost 6 bases and 9 bases respectively, with 17 bases between them. Germline assignment: CDR1 DFQATT and CDR2 SNEGSKA (reference sequence). The CDR3 has 12 residues. Profiling of TCR beta VDJ combinations and CDR3 sequences used genomic DNA as template. TCRdb fed the reads into MiXCR, producing one record per CDR3 protein. The sample holds more than 250,000 distinct CDR3 sequences, 50% to 70% seen once. This record comes from a study of CD8+CD57+ T cells in acquired aplastic anemia. Study-wide findings and caveats: Common to patients and controls were twenty-nine CD8+ CDR3 sequences.

V gene TRBV20-1 combines with J gene TRBJ2-5, with D tentatively TRBD2 (5 bases). Material for sequencing was sorted CD4+, CD8+, or CD8+CD57+ T cells (not recorded which) from PBMCs. This sequence originates from a human donor with severe aplastic anemia or a healthy control (not recorded which). CDR3 nucleotides: TGCAGTGCCCAGGACTCCATCGGGGCCCAGTACTTC. Protein product: CSAQDSIGAQYF.